The entry below describes one T cell receptor (beta chain). This clone appeared once. Its antigen is still unknown. Qualities for individual bases were not recorded, and no much larger clone is one base off. According to the germline V gene (reference sequence), CDR1 reads MNHEY and CDR2 reads SMNVEV. The CDR3 sequence holds 18 residues, the cysteine and phenylalanine included. Just CDR3 DNA is preserved here, 54 bases in frame from base 1. Trimming at the junction amounts to 5 bases on V and 0 bases on J, and the germline ends lie 20 bases apart. The library was built by means of the immunoSEQ multiplex PCR assay. For the multiplex PCR, a mixture combining 60 forward primers for TCR Vbeta segments and 13 reverse primers for TCR Jbeta segments was used. The CDR3 region of rearranged TCR beta genes was amplified from genomic DNA by a multiplex PCR assay. Amplified TCR beta libraries were sequenced as 87-base-pair reads on the Illumina HiSeq System. From the authors' description of their analysis: A later analysis tallied 75 million to 85 million unique TCR beta chains across the roughly 610 repertoires, and about 12 million of those chains were shared by two or more donors. A nearest-neighbor algorithm error-corrected the raw reads and collapsed the reads into unique sequences, merging closely related sequences to remove PCR and sequencing errors. CDR3 sequences were aligned to IMGT reference sequences to assign V, D and J gene segments. Each retained sequence needed at least a six-nucleotide match to both a V gene segment and a J gene segment. A rearrangement was called productive if the CDR3 had no stop codons and remained in frame with V and J, and every other rearrangement was called non-productive. CDR3 was defined by IMGT convention, running from the second conserved V-encoded cysteine to the conserved J-encoded phenylalanine. Sequences without an unambiguous match to a single V gene segment were excluded from the earlier analysis of a few hundred of the donors. An earlier analysis of 500 to 700 of the donors classified V segments as functional when productive rearrangements were above 56.7% and as segregating when the standard deviation between donors was above 5%. A statistical classification framework was built for diagnosing cytomegalovirus status from the catalog of TCR beta chain sequences. In a later analysis, V and J genes were assigned by comparing TCR nucleotide sequences against IMGT/GENE-DB human TR gene sequences. The TCRdist pipeline was used in a later analysis to assign CDR3 sequences and most-parsimonious VDJ recombination scenarios. In a later analysis, each TCR beta chain was defined by its CDR3 amino acid sequence together with its V-gene family, and reads lacking a unique V-gene family were excluded. As a way to deal with suspected cross-contamination and a sequencing artifact, a later analysis dropped 450 to 700 nucleotide sequences that were highly shared and had low generation probability. A later analysis calculated a clonal expansion index for each public chain from normalized within-repertoire ranks of inferred template counts. Generation probabilities in a later analysis came from a VDJ recombination model fitted to out-of-frame rearrangements, and those results were checked against IGoR. In a later analysis, hypergeometric tests were used to score TCR-TCR, TCR-HLA and TCR-CMV co-occurrence, with a repertoire-size bias correction applied to TCR pairs. In a later analysis, false discovery rates were estimated by permuting HLA or CMV assignments 20 times. A later analysis grouped co-occurring TCRs with DBSCAN, adding TCRdist sequence similarity when clustering within HLA-allele-positive subsets. For co-occurrence clustering, repertoires with fewer than 30,000 or more than 120,000 public chains were excluded, along with roughly 5 repertoires with anomalous nucleotide sharing. TCRdb carries this immuneACCESS record with in-frame sequences only. Its versions omit some clonotypes, under half of them owing to an unresolved V gene in the studies checked, with the rest unexplained. V and J calls and clone size come straight from that table; D and trimming were deduced from the DNA. The sample yields about 93,000 clones; roughly 79% were counted once. The ten top clones hold around 0.63% of the sample.

The cohort comprised under 700 healthy bone marrow donors. All cohort members were sampled while nominally healthy, although unrecorded immune exposures were likely present. The donor tested CMV seronegative, placing the donor among the 352 seronegative members of the cohort. Each donor provided a peripheral blood sample, and peripheral blood mononuclear cells were used for TCR beta sequencing. The Qiagen DNeasy Blood Extraction Kit was used to extract genomic DNA from the blood cell samples. This specimen comes from a study of cytomegalovirus exposure and HLA in healthy donors (TCRdb year 2017). For context, the study as a whole: In an earlier analysis of 587 of the donors, 250 to 350 Gb of sequence data and 95 million to 130 million unique TCR beta sequences from about 179 million T cells were reported. A later analysis re-analyzed previously published TCR beta repertoires from approximately 670 donors and added high-resolution HLA genotyping to study TCR occurrence patterns. Of the approximately 400 genotyped donors, more than 75% were placed in the genetic ancestry cluster associated with self-reported Caucasian donors. High-throughput TCR immunosequencing, statistical association of individual TCRs with disease status, and machine learning were combined to predict cytomegalovirus infection status. Along with the approximately 700-subject first cohort, a separate validation cohort of around 120 different subjects was used. HLA typing included class I and class II loci at four-digit resolution. Roughly five DR-DQ haplotypes were handled as single units for association and clustering because linkage in the cohort was strong. A later genetic analysis took genome-wide SNP genotypes for about 65% of the 666 donors and used that subset as a discovery cohort. The study profiled the T cell repertoires of fewer than 850 subjects by immunosequencing and related them to cytomegalovirus serostatus. Donor age, sex, ethnicity and CMV serostatus were compiled alongside the repertoire data. About 300 gigabases of sequencing data and 91 million or so unique TCR sequences made up an early release that covered several hundred HLA-typed donors. An earlier analysis of 587 of the donors applied high-throughput TCR beta sequencing to assess whether each TCR beta V gene segment acted as functional or pseudogenic. All discovery cohort repertoires had been generated using a single sequencing platform. Rather than using new phenotypic data, the later analysis identified candidate immune exposures from TCR beta sequences and from how often those sequences occurred across donors. The number of typed donors differed by locus: about 620-630 for A, B, C, DRB1 and DQB1; roughly 510 for DQA1; around 610 for DPA1; and 450 to 480 for DPB1. The study aimed to test whether cataloging public T cell receptors could reveal signatures of past pathogen exposure. On average, roughly 240,000 unique TCR beta nucleotide sequences were sequenced per donor among a few hundred genotyped donors of the cohort, with approximately 18% of those sequences being non-productive.

Overall study results and their limits: According to a later analysis, parvovirus B19, influenza, CMV and Epstein-Barr virus appeared linked to several top co-occurrence clusters. When HLA alleles, especially DR and DQ, strongly co-occurred, attributing TCR associations to individual alleles was difficult. According to a later analysis, most CMV-associated TCR beta chains appeared to be HLA-restricted, and the HLA associations seemed to be driven largely by CMV exposure. CMV serostatus was the only immune exposure information available for the cohort. Only TCR beta chains were sequenced in this cohort, and the absence of alpha or paired-chain data limited detectable features. It was suggested by the authors that the approach could potentially be generalized to other disease states and immunological phenotypes. In a later genetic analysis, a missense DCLRE1C variant was associated with V-gene and J-gene trimming of TCR beta chains, and the association was replicated in an independent cohort. In a later analysis, HLA-associated TCR beta chains showed more clonal expansion and lower generation probabilities than non-associated chains that were equally common. Because some donors lacked HLA typing at each locus, the association tests relied only on the typed subset. Correlated functional status among segregating V segments might be attributable to linkage disequilibrium, but an unknown experimental factor could not be ruled out. A later analysis associated some 17,000 TCR beta sequences with specific HLA alleles at a false discovery rate of 0.05. The 87-base-pair reads could not distinguish some IMGT-functional V segments, including TRBV6-2 and TRBV6-3, so those segments were excluded. Three of the identified cytomegalovirus-associated TCR beta chains were confirmed in vitro to be specific for cytomegalovirus antigens. A total of roughly 160 TCR beta chains were listed by the study as associated with cytomegalovirus. Most TCR sequences were seen in very few donors, while some public TCRs were found in many individuals. A group of highly shared sequence variants was considered likely to be a technical artifact of the sequencing pipeline. The classifier was reported to diagnose cytomegalovirus status with high specificity and sensitivity in both the original and validation cohorts. Sequencing depth was assumed to be roughly uniform across donors in the presence/absence analyses, though that assumption may not hold. Because counts were too low, around 18 rarely observed V segments, including chromosome 9 orphons, were left out of the earlier analysis of a few hundred of the donors. A further reported finding was that TCR beta sequences accurately predicted the HLA-A and HLA-B alleles for most subjects in the first cohort. Broadly in line with IMGT annotations, most TCR beta V segments showed up in productive rearrangements about 87% or about 30% of the time in an earlier analysis of around 600 of the donors. Compared with the roughly 710-donor mean, donors in an Asian-associated ancestry cluster had fewer N-insertions in productive TCRs, according to a later genetic analysis. In a later analysis, the rate of TCR association differed among HLA loci, with DRB1 alleles having the most associated TCRs and HLA-C alleles having the fewest.

The receptor chain draws on TRBV27 and TRBJ1-3; TRBD1 is a weak D gene call, 6 bases matching. Source material: PBMCs. The origin of this receptor is a man aged 25 to 40 in good health and CMV-seronegative. The CDR3 in this case is CASSPYIPTGYSGNTIYF. The DNA is as follows: TGTGCCAGCAGTCCGTATATCCCGACAGGTTACTCTGGAAACACCATATATTTT.